This TCR beta chain was retrieved from a study of vaccination and CD4 T cells after COVID-19. Germline-derived CDR1 and CDR2 are KGHDR and SFDVKD. The CDR3 extends over 15 amino acids. V dropped 4 bases and J dropped 5; count of bases not matched to a gene: 7. Sequenced with the Oncomine TCR Beta short-read assay was DNA taken from cultured CD4+ T cells. TCRdb ran MiXCR on the PCR reads and lists one entry per CDR3 protein. The sample yields around 9,800 distinct CDR3 sequences, roughly 24% seen once. Sample share makes this clonotype medium-sized. Its antigen is unknown. Treatment indicated: approximately nine-day PBMC culture with coronavirus spike peptide pools or control peptides (ViraFEST assay). PCR positivity dates ran from March to December 2020, preceding US Alpha, Beta and Delta variants.

The source is a human donor who had recovered from COVID-19. This rearrangement joins TRBV24-1 to TRBJ2-5; 9 positions agree with TRBD1. The source was CD4+ T cells from blood, cultured in vitro, collected after SARS-CoV-2 vaccination. DNA for the CDR3: TGTGCCACCAGTGACCCAACAGGGGGCGGGGAGACCCAGTACTTC. Protein product: CATSDPTGGGETQYF.